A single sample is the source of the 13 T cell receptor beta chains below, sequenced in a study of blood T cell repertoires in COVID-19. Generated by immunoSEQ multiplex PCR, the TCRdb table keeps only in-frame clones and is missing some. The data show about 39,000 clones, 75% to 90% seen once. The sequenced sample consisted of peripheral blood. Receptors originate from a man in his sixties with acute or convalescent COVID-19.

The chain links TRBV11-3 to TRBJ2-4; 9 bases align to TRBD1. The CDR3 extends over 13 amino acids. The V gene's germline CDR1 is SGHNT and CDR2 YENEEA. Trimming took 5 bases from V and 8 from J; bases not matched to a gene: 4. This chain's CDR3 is CASSPTGGDIQYF. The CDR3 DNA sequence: TGTGCCAGCAGCCCGACAGGGGGAGACATTCAGTACTTC. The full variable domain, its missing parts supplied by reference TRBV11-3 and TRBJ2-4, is EAGVVQSPRYKIIEKKQPVAFWCNPISGHNTLYWYLQNLGQGPELLIRYENEEAVDDSQLPKDRFSAERLKGVDSTLKIQPAELGDSAVYLCASSPTGGDIQYFGAGTRLSVL.

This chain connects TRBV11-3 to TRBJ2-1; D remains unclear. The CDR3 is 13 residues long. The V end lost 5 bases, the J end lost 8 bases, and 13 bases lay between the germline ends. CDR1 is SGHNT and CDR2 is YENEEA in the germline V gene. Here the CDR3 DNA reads TGTGCCAGCAGCCTTACTGTGGTCCATGAGCAGTTCTTC. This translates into CASSLTVVHEQFF.

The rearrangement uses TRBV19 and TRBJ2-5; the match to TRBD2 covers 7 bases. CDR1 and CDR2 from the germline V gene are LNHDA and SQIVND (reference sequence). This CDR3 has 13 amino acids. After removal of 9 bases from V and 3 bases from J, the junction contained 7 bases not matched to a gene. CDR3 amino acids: CASRRGGEETQYF. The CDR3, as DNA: TGTGCCAGCCGAAGGGGAGGGGAAGAGACCCAGTACTTC.

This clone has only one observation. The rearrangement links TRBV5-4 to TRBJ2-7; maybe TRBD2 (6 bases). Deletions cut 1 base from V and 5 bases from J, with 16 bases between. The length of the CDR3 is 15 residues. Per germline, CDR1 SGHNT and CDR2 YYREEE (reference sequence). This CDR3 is CASSLLGSGGNEQYF. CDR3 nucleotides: TGTGCCAGCAGCTTGCTCGGGTCTGGGGGGAACGAGCAGTACTTC.

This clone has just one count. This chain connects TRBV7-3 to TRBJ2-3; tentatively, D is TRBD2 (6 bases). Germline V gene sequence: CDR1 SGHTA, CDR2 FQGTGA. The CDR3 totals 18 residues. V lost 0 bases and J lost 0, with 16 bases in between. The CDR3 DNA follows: TGTGCCAGCAGCTTAACCGGGGGTCGCTGGTCAAGCACAGATACGCAGTATTTT. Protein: CASSLTGGRWSSTDTQYF.

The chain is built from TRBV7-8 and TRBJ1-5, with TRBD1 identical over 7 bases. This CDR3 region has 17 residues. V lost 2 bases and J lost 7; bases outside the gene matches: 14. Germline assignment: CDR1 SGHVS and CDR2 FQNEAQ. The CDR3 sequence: CASSLNLRWDRSQPQHF. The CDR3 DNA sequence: TGTGCCAGCAGCTTAAACCTTCGTTGGGACAGAAGCCAGCCCCAGCATTTT.

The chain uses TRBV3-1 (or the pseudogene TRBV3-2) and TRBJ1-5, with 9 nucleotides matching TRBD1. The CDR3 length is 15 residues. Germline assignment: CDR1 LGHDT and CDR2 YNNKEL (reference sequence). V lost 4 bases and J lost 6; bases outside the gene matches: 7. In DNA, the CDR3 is TGTGCCAGCAGCCGGTCCGGGACAGGGCGTCAGCCCCAGCATTTT. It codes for CASSRSGTGRQPQHF.

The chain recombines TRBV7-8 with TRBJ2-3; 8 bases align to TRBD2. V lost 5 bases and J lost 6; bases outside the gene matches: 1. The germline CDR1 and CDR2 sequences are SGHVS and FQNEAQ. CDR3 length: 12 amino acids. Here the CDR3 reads CASSRGGDTQYF. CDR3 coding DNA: TGTGCCAGCAGCCGGGGGGGGGATACGCAGTATTTT.

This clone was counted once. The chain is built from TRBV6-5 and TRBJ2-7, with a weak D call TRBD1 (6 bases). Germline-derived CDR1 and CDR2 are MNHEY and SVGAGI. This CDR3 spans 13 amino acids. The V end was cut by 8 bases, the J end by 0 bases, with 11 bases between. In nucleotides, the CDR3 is TGTGCCAGCCGACAGGCAGTCTCCTACGAGCAGTACTTC. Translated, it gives CASRQAVSYEQYF.

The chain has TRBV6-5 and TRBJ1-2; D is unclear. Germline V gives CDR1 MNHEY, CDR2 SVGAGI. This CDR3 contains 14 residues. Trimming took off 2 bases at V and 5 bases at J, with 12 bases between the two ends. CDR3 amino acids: CASSYVGSTYGYTF. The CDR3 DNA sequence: TGTGCCAGCAGTTACGTAGGGAGTACTTATGGCTACACCTTC.

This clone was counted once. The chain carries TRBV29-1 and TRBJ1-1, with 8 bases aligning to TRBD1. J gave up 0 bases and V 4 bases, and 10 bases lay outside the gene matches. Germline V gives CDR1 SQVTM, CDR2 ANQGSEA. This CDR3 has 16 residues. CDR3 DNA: TGCAGCGTTGTAATAACCAGACAGGGGCTGAACACTGAAGCTTTCTTT. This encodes CSVVITRQGLNTEAFF.

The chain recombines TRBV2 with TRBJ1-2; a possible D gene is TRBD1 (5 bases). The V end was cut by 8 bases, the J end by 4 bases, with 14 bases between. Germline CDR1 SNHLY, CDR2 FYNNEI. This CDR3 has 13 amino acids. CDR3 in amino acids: CASGGGGAYGYTF. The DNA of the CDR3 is TGTGCCAGCGGAGGCGGGGGAGCCTATGGCTACACCTTC.

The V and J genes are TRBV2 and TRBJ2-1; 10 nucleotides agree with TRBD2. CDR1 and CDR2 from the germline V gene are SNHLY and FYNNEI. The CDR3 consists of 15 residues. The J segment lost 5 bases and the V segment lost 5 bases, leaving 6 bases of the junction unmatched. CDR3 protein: CASSNKAGGDNEQFF. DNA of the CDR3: TGTGCCAGCAGTAATAAAGCGGGAGGGGACAATGAGCAGTTCTTC.